Below, 28 T cell receptor beta chains from the same sample are listed, as sequenced in a study of blood T cells in healthy people across ages. The use of a sample-barcoded 5' primer and a J-beta primer mix characterized a second PCR of about 7 to 12 cycles. Each CDR3 protein is one row after TCRdb ran MiXCR on the 5' RACE reads. The table records around 1.5 million distinct CDR3 sequences, roughly 45% of them present only once. The sample was blood. These receptors were taken from a woman aged 18-29 years in good health.

The chain uses TRBV6-5 and TRBJ2-3; tentative D call: TRBD2 (5 bases). The CDR3 is 16 amino acids. The ends were cut back, 0 bases at V and 3 bases at J, with 13 bases in the middle. In germline, CDR1 is MNHEY, CDR2 SVGAGI. The CDR3 loop reads CASSYSPARGTDTQYF. CDR3 in DNA: TGTGCCAGCAGTTACTCGCCGGCTCGGGGAACAGATACGCAGTATTTT.

This clonotype has ten or more counts. The chain combines TRBV6-1 with TRBJ2-3; TRBD2 agrees at 14 bases. The CDR3 loop spans 16 amino acids. Germline values: CDR1 MNHNS, CDR2 SASEGT. V lost 6 bases to trimming and J lost 4 bases; unmatched junction nucleotides: 6. The CDR3 protein is CASSPATSGGADTQYF. CDR3 DNA sequence: TGTGCCAGCAGCCCAGCGACTAGCGGGGGGGCAGATACGCAGTATTTT.

Only a few counts were recorded for this clonotype. The chain combines TRBV2 with TRBJ2-7; a weak D match, TRBD1 (5 bases). CDR1 is SNHLY and CDR2 is FYNNEI in the germline V gene. This CDR3 spans 13 amino acids. Between the trimmed V and J ends, which lost 7 bases and 5 bases, there was a span of 15 bases. For the CDR3, the DNA is TGTGCCAGCATACGCAGGGTAGGAAACGAGCAGTACTTC. It encodes CASIRRVGNEQYF. Based on the CDR3 plus reference TRBV2 and TRBJ2-7, the full variable domain is EPEVTQTPSHQVTQMGQEVILRCVPISNHLYFYWYRQILGQKVEFLVSFYNNEISEKSEIFDDQFSVERPDGSNFTLKIRSTKLEDSAMYFCASIRRVGNEQYFGPGTRLTVT.

The J gene is TRBJ2-7, the V gene TRBV14; D is possibly TRBD1 or TRBD2 (5 bases each). Germline CDR1 is SGHDN and CDR2 is FVKESK. The CDR3 has 15 residues. V gave up 1 base and J gave up 2 bases, with 12 bases separating them. CDR3 DNA: TGTGCCAGCAGCCAAGTTGGGGGAAACCCCTACGAGCAGTACTTC. It codes for CASSQVGGNPYEQYF.

This sequence joins TRBV13 and TRBJ1-5, with D possibly matching TRBD1 (5 bases). The CDR3 loop spans 14 amino acids. V dropped 6 bases and J dropped 3 bases, with 12 bases sitting between them. Looked up from germline, CDR1 is PRHDT and CDR2 is FYEKMQ (reference sequence). Written as DNA, the CDR3 is TGTGCCAGCAGTTACCGGGACGTCAATCAGCCCCAGCATTTT. Amino acid sequence: CASSYRDVNQPQHF.

Comment on this clonotype: A clone one base away is much larger, so this may be a read error. This chain uses TRBV4-1 with TRBJ2-1; D unclear. The CDR3 runs 15 residues. Trimming removed 0 bases at V and 9 bases at J, with 15 bases between. Germline CDR1 is MGHRA and CDR2 is YSYEKL. CDR3 region: CASSQDGRLTLEQFF. As DNA, the CDR3 is TGCGCCAGCAGCCAAGATGGCCGGTTGACTCTTGAGCAGTTCTTC.

The chain employs TRBV9 and TRBJ1-2; 7 bases align to TRBD1. Trimming at V came to 4 bases and at J to 4 bases, leaving 16 bases not matched to a gene. CDR1 SGDLS and CDR2 YYNGEE come from the germline V gene. The length of the CDR3 is 17 residues. The CDR3 sequence is CASSPWGEQGGFYGYTF. CDR3 sequence (DNA): TGTGCCAGCAGCCCCTGGGGTGAGCAAGGGGGCTTCTATGGCTACACCTTC.

This CDR3 reads CASGRGAGSTDTQYF. The CDR3 DNA is TGTGCCAGCGGACGGGGGGCCGGTAGCACAGATACGCAGTATTTT. The V and J genes are TRBV7-2 and TRBJ2-3; tentatively, D is TRBD2 (7 bases). This CDR3 has 15 amino acids. With 8 bases removed from V and 0 bases from J, the gap between germline ends came to 15 bases. The V gene's germline CDR1 is SGHTA and CDR2 FQGNSA.

The chain recombines TRBV18 with TRBJ1-6; D not resolved. Per the germline V gene, CDR1 is KGHSH and CDR2 is LQKENI. The germline V and J ends were trimmed by 3 bases and 10 bases, with 22 bases remaining between them. The CDR3 covers 17 residues. The CDR3 coding sequence is TGTGCCAGCTCACCGCCCGACCTGGTAGGGAAGAACTCACCCCTCCACTTT. Protein product: CASSPPDLVGKNSPLHF.

V usage is TRBV4-2 and J usage is TRBJ2-7, with 8 bases fitting TRBD1. This CDR3 is built from 15 residues. The junction had 6 bases not matched to a gene; V was cut back by 0 bases and J by 5 bases. CDR1 is LGHNA and CDR2 is YNFKEQ in the germline V gene. The CDR3 region is CASSQDRTGNNEQYF. CDR3 nucleotide sequence: TGTGCCAGCAGCCAAGATAGGACAGGGAACAACGAGCAGTACTTC.

The chain employs TRBV30 and TRBJ2-5; D gene uncertain. The CDR3 length is 14 residues. From germline, CDR1 is GTSNPN and CDR2 SVGIG (reference sequence). Trimming stripped 0 bases from V and 1 base from J, with 9 bases between. For the CDR3, the DNA is TGTGCCTGGAGTGTAGGCTATTCCCAAGAGACCCAGTACTTC. Its translation is CAWSVGYSQETQYF.

CDR3 amino acids: CSVEVVGLANYEQYF. CDR3 coding DNA: TGCAGCGTTGAAGTTGTCGGACTAGCGAATTACGAGCAGTACTTC. The rearrangement joins TRBV29-1 to TRBJ2-7; 9 bases fit TRBD2. The CDR3 consists of 15 residues. Losses at the gene ends were 1 base for V and 4 bases for J; bases not matched to a gene: 8. The germline V gene has CDR1 SQVTM and CDR2 ANQGSEA.

The genes are TRBV9 and TRBJ2-7, with TRBD1 matching over 12 bases. Trimming cost V 0 bases and J 7 bases; bases outside gene matches: 8. Germline CDR1 reads SGDLS; CDR2 reads YYNGEE. The CDR3 has 16 amino acids. The CDR3 sequence: CASSVEGTGGYNEQYF. The CDR3 region has the DNA TGTGCCAGCAGCGTAGAGGGGACAGGGGGCTACAATGAGCAGTACTTC.

The V gene is TRBV7-9, the J gene TRBJ2-7; no reliable D call. Germline CDR1 is SEHNR and CDR2 is FQNEAQ (reference sequence). This CDR3 spans 15 amino acids. V was pared by 1 base and J by 4 bases, with 14 bases between. The CDR3 sequence: CASSLVPDDGYEQYF. CDR3 coding DNA: TGTGCCAGCAGCTTAGTGCCGGACGATGGATACGAGCAGTACTTC. The full variable domain, its missing parts supplied by reference TRBV7-9 and TRBJ2-7, is DTGVSQNPRHKITKRGQNVTFRCDPISEHNRLYWYRQTLGQGPEFLTYFQNEAQLEKSRLLSDRFSAERPKGSFSTLEIQRTEQGDSAMYLCASSLVPDDGYEQYFGPGTRLTVT.

The chain has TRBV2 and TRBJ2-1; D remains unclear. Germline CDR1 SNHLY, CDR2 FYNNEI. The CDR3 extends over 13 amino acids. The V gene lost 2 bases and the J gene lost 9 bases, with 11 bases spanning the gap. The chain's CDR3 is CASSESGLGEQFF. CDR3 sequence (DNA): TGTGCCAGCAGTGAATCGGGTCTTGGTGAGCAGTTCTTC.

As to this clonotype: Its ends do not fully match the called genes, so a read error is possible. The chain employs TRBV4-1 and TRBJ2-5, with a possible D match to TRBD2 (5 bases). This CDR3 region has 14 residues. Germline CDR1 reads MGHRA; CDR2 reads YSYEKL. CDR3 region: CASSQVGSEETLYF. The CDR3 coding sequence is TGCGCCAGCAGCCAAGTAGGTAGCGAGGAGACCCTGTACTTC.

V and J are TRBV12-3 or TRBV12-4 and TRBJ2-3, with 11 nucleotides matching TRBD2. V shed 1 base, J shed 4 bases, and the junction held 4 bases outside the gene matches. The CDR3 loop spans 16 amino acids. DNA of the CDR3: TGTGCCAGCAGTTTAGTAGCGGGGGGGGTAGCAGATACGCAGTATTTT. Protein sequence: CASSLVAGGVADTQYF.

The sample holds a few counts of this clonotype. The gene calls are TRBV6-4 and TRBJ2-1; 7 bases are shared with TRBD2. With 7 bases clipped from V and 3 bases from J, the junction kept 12 bases outside the gene matches. The V gene's germline CDR1 is MRHNA and CDR2 SNTAGT. The CDR3 length is 16 residues. CDR3 amino acids: CASNSPAGAIYNEQFF. CDR3 bases: TGTGCCAGCAATTCCCCTGCGGGAGCGATCTACAATGAGCAGTTCTTC.

This clonotype showed up just a few times. The V and J genes are TRBV6-2 or TRBV6-3 and TRBJ2-7, with a possible D match to TRBD2 (5 bases). Germline V CDR1 and CDR2: MNHEY, SVGEGT. The V and J ends lost 8 bases and 5 bases respectively, with 16 bases between them. The CDR3 sequence is 13 residues long. CDR3 DNA sequence: TGTGCCAGCTCCGATAACGAAGCGGACGAGCAGTACTTC. This encodes CASSDNEADEQYF.

V is TRBV7-9 and J is TRBJ2-7, with 9 positions matching TRBD1. The CDR3 length is 13 residues. Germline CDR1 is SEHNR and CDR2 is FQNEAQ (reference sequence). The V segment lost 4 bases and the J segment 11 bases; nucleotides outside the gene matches: 9. The CDR3 spells CASSSTGTGSEYF. The CDR3 DNA reads as TGTGCCAGCAGCTCAACCGGGACAGGGTCAGAGTACTTC.

The chain recombines TRBV6-5 with TRBJ2-7; 8 nucleotides line up with TRBD2. The tail of the sequence fits TRBJ2-5 better, so the J call may be wrong. The CDR3 extends over 17 amino acids. Per germline, CDR1 MNHEY and CDR2 SVGAGI. The CDR3 protein is CASSYSSGGGPSGTQYF. The CDR3 DNA is TGTGCCAGCAGTTACTCGTCGGGCGGGGGGCCCTCCGGGACCCAGTACTTC.

This clonotype was seen a few times. The chain couples TRBV4-1 to TRBJ2-6; 8 bases are a match to TRBD1. The length of the CDR3 is 20 residues. In germline, CDR1 is MGHRA, CDR2 YSYEKL. V lost 1 base, J lost 0 bases, and 11 bases stayed unmatched. CDR3 sequence: CASSQGYGTGEVSGANVLTF. The CDR3, as DNA: TGCGCCAGCAGCCAAGGGTATGGGACAGGTGAAGTCTCTGGGGCCAACGTCCTGACTTTC.

This chain links TRBV2 with TRBJ2-1; D possibly matches TRBD1 or TRBD2 (5 bases each). Germline CDR1 reads SNHLY; CDR2 reads FYNNEI. The CDR3 totals 14 residues. Deletions cut 10 bases from V and 9 bases from J, with 22 bases between. The CDR3 nucleotides read TGTGCCACCCTCCCGGGACCCTTATCTGGTGAGCAGTTCTTC. This translates into CATLPGPLSGEQFF.

The chain employs TRBV6-5 and TRBJ2-7; D unresolved. Trimming removed 2 bases from V and 1 base from J, with 9 bases in between. CDR1 and CDR2 from the germline V gene are MNHEY and SVGAGI. CDR3 size: 14 residues. The CDR3 coding sequence is TGTGCCAGCAGTTACCTGGACGGATCCTACGAGCAGTACTTC. Translated, it gives CASSYLDGSYEQYF.

The sample holds one count of this clonotype. This chain uses TRBV5-1 with TRBJ2-5, with a weak D call TRBD1 (6 bases). The J call may be wrong; the DNA end is better matched by TRBJ2-7. This CDR3 has 14 amino acids. Germline lookup yields CDR1 SGHRS and CDR2 YFSETQ. The CDR3 bases are TGCGCCAGCGGCTCCTGGGGGCCAACCTACGAGCAGTACTTC. Translating it yields CASGSWGPTYEQYF.

This chain joins TRBV27 and TRBJ2-7, with 11 bases fitting TRBD2. The length of the CDR3 is 16 residues. Germline CDR1 reads MNHEY; CDR2 reads SMNVEV (reference sequence). The V and J ends lost 1 base and 9 bases, in that order; junction bases with no gene match: 11. The CDR3 reads CASSLLASGGPTAQYF. The CDR3 nucleotides are TGTGCCAGCAGTTTATTGGCTAGCGGGGGGCCTACGGCGCAGTACTTC.

The sample holds one count of this clonotype. The chain uses TRBV12-3 or TRBV12-4 and TRBJ1-4, with D possibly being TRBD1 (5 bases). This CDR3 is built from 14 residues. Trimming left V 5 bases short and J 7 bases short, with 14 bases between. The CDR3 loop reads CASSPGGTTEKLFF. For the CDR3, the DNA is TGTGCCAGCAGTCCCGGGGGGACCACTGAAAAACTGTTTTTT.

This clonotype was seen only a few times. The chain uses TRBV6-2 or TRBV6-3 and TRBJ2-7; a weak D match, TRBD1 (5 bases). V lost 2 bases, J lost 3 bases, and 8 bases lay in between. This CDR3 region has 13 residues. Germline-derived CDR1 and CDR2 are MNHEY and SVGEGT. CDR3 amino acids: CASSYGRDYEQYF. CDR3 bases: TGTGCCAGCAGTTACGGCAGGGACTACGAGCAGTACTTC.